Shown below are 27 T cell receptor beta chains from a single sample sequenced in a study of shared clonotypes between healthy human individuals. Clones were read by immunoSEQ multiplex PCR, and TCRdb kept only the in-frame ones, dropping some. The sample lists some 2,100,000 clones; approximately 96% were seen once. Sequences were obtained from naive CD4+ T cells sorted from blood. This sample's subset: CD45RA+ positively selected. The source is a man between 18 and 35 years old in good health.

The V and J genes are TRBV30 and TRBJ2-4; 9 nucleotides line up with TRBD1. In germline, CDR1 is GTSNPN, CDR2 SVGIG (reference sequence). CDR3 length equals 16 residues. V was clipped by 3 bases and J by 7 bases; unmatched bases: 13. The CDR3 protein is CAWRGDRDLPRNIQYF. The CDR3 coding sequence is TGTGCCTGGAGGGGGGACAGGGACTTACCCAGGAACATTCAGTACTTC.

The chain combines TRBV6-1 with TRBJ1-3, with D maybe TRBD1 (5 bases). The CDR3 runs 15 residues. Germline V gene data show CDR1 as MNHNS and CDR2 as SASEGT. The V end was cut by 1 base, the J end by 4 bases, with 11 bases between. CDR3 nucleotides: TGTGCCAGCAGTGAAGTAGACAGACGAGGAAACACCATATATTTT. Protein: CASSEVDRRGNTIYF.

The V and J genes are TRBV5-4 and TRBJ2-5; D perhaps matches TRBD1 (5 bases). Germline V gene lookup returns CDR1 SGHNT and CDR2 YYREEE (reference sequence). The CDR3 loop spans 14 amino acids. With 2 bases removed from V and 2 bases from J, the gap between germline ends came to 10 bases. CDR3 sequence: CASSFPGQQETQYF. CDR3 sequence (DNA): TGTGCCAGCAGCTTCCCCGGACAACAAGAGACCCAGTACTTC.

This rearrangement joins TRBV30 to TRBJ2-7; the D gene could be TRBD1 or TRBD2 (5 bases each). The V gene lost 4 bases and the J gene lost 2 bases, with 18 bases spanning the gap. Looked up from germline, CDR1 is GTSNPN and CDR2 is SVGIG (reference sequence). CDR3 length: 15 residues. CDR3 nucleotides: TGTGCCTGGACCGAGTCGGGGACCCCACCCTACGAGCAGTACTTC. This sequence encodes CAWTESGTPPYEQYF.

The rearrangement uses TRBV6-5 and TRBJ1-3; 7 bases line up with TRBD1. The CDR3 consists of 15 residues. The V gene end was trimmed by 0 bases and the J gene end by 7 bases; junction bases not matched to a gene: 6. CDR1 is MNHEY, CDR2 SVGAGI, per germline. The CDR3 here is CASSYSGAGGNTIYF. The CDR3, as DNA: TGTGCCAGCAGTTACTCTGGGGCAGGGGGGAACACCATATATTTT.

This chain's CDR3 is CATSRDGSTGGGSEQYF. The CDR3 DNA reads as TGTGCCACCAGCAGAGACGGGTCCACAGGGGGTGGATCCGAGCAGTACTTC. This chain joins TRBV15 and TRBJ2-7, with 8 bases lining up with TRBD1. Trimming removed 0 bases from V and 6 bases from J; junction bases left unmatched: 13. Germline CDR1 and CDR2: LNHNV and YYDKDF (reference sequence). The CDR3 extends over 17 amino acids.

This sequence joins TRBV28 and TRBJ1-2, with D unresolved. CDR3 length: 13 residues. CDR1 and CDR2 from the germline V gene are MDHEN and SYDVKM. V dropped 2 bases and J dropped 4 bases, with 8 bases sitting between them. CDR3 nucleotides: TGTGCCAGCAGTTTACCGGAGCGCTATGGCTACACCTTC. It yields the protein CASSLPERYGYTF.

About this clone: Since a much larger clone is just one base distant, this may be a read error. The same CDR3 can be traced to other DNA sequences in this sample. This chain uses TRBV5-1 with TRBJ1-2; the D is unclear. CDR3 length: 13 residues. Germline-derived CDR1 and CDR2 are SGHRS and YFSETQ. V lost 0 bases and J lost 2, with 5 bases in between. The CDR3 nucleotides read TGCGCCAGCAGCTTGGGACTGAACTATGGCTACACCTTC. It codes for CASSLGLNYGYTF.

V is TRBV29-1 and J is TRBJ2-1; TRBD2 matches at 10 bases. This CDR3 spans 14 amino acids. Unmatched junction bases numbered 2, after V lost 5 bases and J lost 1 base. Germline CDR1 SQVTM, CDR2 ANQGSEA. The CDR3 sequence is CSVSGGASYNEQFF. The CDR3 bases are TGCAGCGTTAGCGGGGGGGCTTCCTACAATGAGCAGTTCTTC.

The rearrangement links TRBV6-5 to TRBJ1-5; D is ambiguous. The CDR3 is 15 amino acids. The ends were cut back, 0 bases at V and 7 bases at J, with 13 bases in the middle. Germline V gives CDR1 MNHEY, CDR2 SVGAGI. CDR3 amino acids: CASSYSKINPQPQHF. In nucleotides, the CDR3 is TGTGCCAGCAGTTACTCGAAAATTAACCCACAGCCCCAGCATTTT.

The chain couples TRBV11-2 to TRBJ2-3; perhaps TRBD1 as D (6 bases). This CDR3 is built from 15 residues. V was pared by 5 bases and J by 1 base, with 13 bases between. Germline-derived CDR1 and CDR2 are SGHAT and FQNNGV. CDR3 protein: CASSVRDIRTDTQYF. In DNA form, the CDR3 reads TGTGCCAGCAGCGTTCGGGACATCCGCACAGATACGCAGTATTTT.

The chain uses TRBV9 and TRBJ2-7; 9 nucleotides agree with TRBD2. Germline CDR1 is SGDLS and CDR2 is YYNGEE. The CDR3 loop spans 15 amino acids. Trimming at V came to 4 bases and at J to 6 bases, leaving 11 bases not matched to a gene. CDR3 bases: TGTGCCAGCAGCCTTGGCGGGGTAGCGGGAGTCGAGCAGTACTTC. Protein: CASSLGGVAGVEQYF.

This rearrangement joins TRBV7-2 to TRBJ2-4; the match to TRBD1 covers 8 bases. The CDR3 covers 18 residues. Germline V gene sequence: CDR1 SGHTA, CDR2 FQGNSA. V shed 5 bases, J shed 4 bases, and the junction held 16 bases outside the gene matches. Here the CDR3 DNA reads TGTGCCAGCAGCGAAGCAGGGTTGCGGGGACAGGCAAAAAACATTCAGTACTTC. Its protein is CASSEAGLRGQAKNIQYF.

This rearrangement joins TRBV5-1 to TRBJ2-7, with 7 bases that match TRBD1. With V trimmed by 1 base and J by 3 bases, 7 bases remained unmatched. The CDR3 is 15 residues long. Germline V gene lookup returns CDR1 SGHRS and CDR2 YFSETQ. CDR3 amino acids: CASSLIRDSYYEQYF. The CDR3 region has the DNA TGCGCCAGCAGCTTGATTCGGGACAGCTACTACGAGCAGTACTTC.

The chain couples TRBV28 to TRBJ1-1; D may be TRBD1 (5 bases). Trimming took 4 bases from V and 0 from J, leaving 9 bases between them. The CDR3 runs to 14 residues. Looked up from germline, CDR1 is MDHEN and CDR2 is SYDVKM. CDR3 in amino acids: CASSSGAMNTEAFF. The CDR3 DNA follows: TGTGCCAGCAGTTCCGGGGCCATGAACACTGAAGCTTTCTTT.

The chain has TRBV5-1 and TRBJ1-2; 11 bases align to TRBD1. The V segment lost 3 bases and the J segment 8 bases; nucleotides outside the gene matches: 9. This CDR3 contains 15 residues. CDR1 SGHRS and CDR2 YFSETQ come from the germline V gene. CDR3 nucleotide sequence: TGCGCCAGCAGCTCCGTACCAGGACAGGGGGCCGGCTACACCTTC. Translation: CASSSVPGQGAGYTF.

The rearrangement uses TRBV2 and TRBJ1-1, with 7 bases fitting TRBD1. V dropped 11 bases and J dropped 0; count of bases not matched to a gene: 9. Looked up from germline, CDR1 is SNHLY and CDR2 is FYNNEI. The CDR3 consists of 14 residues. CDR3 in DNA: TGTGCCGGGAGCCGGGACAGAATGAACACTGAAGCTTTCTTT. Translation gives CAGSRDRMNTEAFF.

This clone was counted once. The chain employs TRBV5-4 and TRBJ2-1; TRBD1 agrees at 11 bases. The germline V gene encodes CDR1 SGHNT and CDR2 YYREEE (reference sequence). CDR3 length equals 14 residues. J gave up 7 bases and V 4 bases, and 4 bases lay outside the gene matches. DNA of the CDR3: TGTGCCAGCAGCCGGGACAGGGGGTGGAATGAGCAGTTCTTC. This sequence encodes CASSRDRGWNEQFF.

The gene calls are TRBV29-1 and TRBJ1-2; no definite D call. V was cut by 3 bases and J by 7 bases, with 9 bases left in between. Germline loops: CDR1 SQVTM, CDR2 ANQGSEA. The CDR3 has 11 residues. The CDR3 DNA reads as TGCAGCGTTGAGGGCTACTCTGGCTACACCTTC. This gives the protein CSVEGYSGYTF.

The rearrangement joins TRBV7-9 to TRBJ1-2; 7 bases match TRBD1. CDR1 and CDR2 from the germline V gene are SEHNR and FQNEAQ (reference sequence). The length of the CDR3 is 15 residues. J gave up 4 bases and V 5 bases, and 10 bases lay outside the gene matches. CDR3 sequence: CASSPWSDRSYGYTF. DNA for the CDR3: TGTGCCAGCAGCCCGTGGTCGGACAGGAGCTATGGCTACACCTTC.

The V and J genes are TRBV25-1 and TRBJ1-2; D uncertain. Trimming took 3 bases from V and 8 from J, leaving 10 bases between them. The V gene's germline CDR1 is MGHDK and CDR2 SYGVNS. The CDR3 has 12 amino acids. In DNA, the CDR3 is TGTGCCAGCAGTGACACGACTTGGGGCTACACCTTC. Protein: CASSDTTWGYTF.

The gene calls are TRBV28 and TRBJ2-7; a possible D gene is TRBD1 (5 bases). V was clipped by 8 bases and J by 3 bases, with 11 bases between them. This CDR3 has 12 amino acids. Germline CDR1 reads MDHEN; CDR2 reads SYDVKM. The CDR3 nucleotides are TGTGCCAGCCAAGGGGTGGACTACGAGCAGTACTTC. Translated, it gives CASQGVDYEQYF.

The rearrangement links TRBV28 to TRBJ2-1, with unresolved D. The CDR3 sequence is 14 residues long. Looked up from germline, CDR1 is MDHEN and CDR2 is SYDVKM. The ends were cut back, 5 bases at V and 6 bases at J, with 14 bases in the middle. CDR3 nucleotides: TGTGCCAGCAGTCTAGACGCCTGGACCAATGAGCAGTTCTTC. It encodes CASSLDAWTNEQFF.

The chain recombines TRBV13 with TRBJ2-5, with D unresolved. There are 13 residues in the CDR3. Trimming removed 4 bases at V and 4 bases at J, with 10 bases between. Germline-derived CDR1 and CDR2 are PRHDT and FYEKMQ (reference sequence). The CDR3 DNA reads as TGTGCCAGCAGCTCCCCTGGCGTAGAGACCCAGTACTTC. As protein: CASSSPGVETQYF.

This chain links TRBV29-1 with TRBJ1-1; possible D gene TRBD1, 5 bases. The V end was cut by 4 bases, the J end by 5 bases, with 11 bases between. This CDR3 is 12 amino acids long. Germline CDR1 reads SQVTM; CDR2 reads ANQGSEA. CDR3 sequence: CSVAREGTEAFF. The CDR3 nucleotides read TGCAGCGTTGCCAGGGAAGGGACTGAAGCTTTCTTT.

V usage is TRBV6-1 and J usage is TRBJ1-1; perhaps TRBD1 as D (6 bases). V dropped 2 bases and J dropped 1 base, with 14 bases sitting between them. The germline gives CDR1 MNHNS, CDR2 SASEGT. The CDR3 totals 16 residues. The CDR3 sequence is CASSESTGKWNTEAFF. The CDR3 bases are TGTGCCAGCAGTGAATCTACAGGGAAATGGAACACTGAAGCTTTCTTT.

On this clone: Other DNA sequences in this specimen translate into the identical CDR3. The V call is TRBV19, the J call TRBJ1-5; 9 nucleotides align to TRBD1. The V gene's germline CDR1 is LNHDA and CDR2 SQIVND (reference sequence). V gave up 4 bases and J gave up 4 bases; unmatched junction bases: 2. The CDR3 is 14 amino acids. CDR3 sequence (DNA): TGTGCCAGTAGTACCGGACAGGGGAATCAGCCCCAGCATTTT. Translated: CASSTGQGNQPQHF.